The clone carrying this T cell receptor beta chain was observed at least ten times. Its antigen is unidentified. Thyroid surgery took place with no prior treatment in any patient. This sample was included in a study of metastatic and nonmetastatic thyroid tumors. Whole-study findings and limits: It was reportedly found that TCR beta diversity was significantly higher in malignant thyroid tumors than in benign nodules, a difference seen in both blood and tumor samples.

Original methodology: The study's classifier, a distant-metastasis tool for papillary thyroid cancer, was built using CDR3 differences across clinicopathological groups. TCRdb re-processed the PCR reads through MiXCR. The V and J calls reflect TCRdb's pipeline rather than the authors' work. The sample holds roughly 40,000 clones, about 15% seen once. The V gene lost 6 bases and the J gene lost 5 bases, with 11 bases spanning the gap. The CDR3 spans 13 residues. Germline loops: CDR1 SNHLY, CDR2 FYNNEI. The sample consisted of blood. The J gene is TRBJ2-1, the V gene TRBV2; D not resolved. This sequence was found in a male donor with papillary thyroid cancer or a benign thyroid nodule (not recorded which). Some clones in this sample may be carry-over from other donors' samples. The CDR3 region has the DNA TGTGCCAGCAGGTTCGCCGGAGACAATGAGCAGTTCTTC. Translation gives CASRFAGDNEQFF.